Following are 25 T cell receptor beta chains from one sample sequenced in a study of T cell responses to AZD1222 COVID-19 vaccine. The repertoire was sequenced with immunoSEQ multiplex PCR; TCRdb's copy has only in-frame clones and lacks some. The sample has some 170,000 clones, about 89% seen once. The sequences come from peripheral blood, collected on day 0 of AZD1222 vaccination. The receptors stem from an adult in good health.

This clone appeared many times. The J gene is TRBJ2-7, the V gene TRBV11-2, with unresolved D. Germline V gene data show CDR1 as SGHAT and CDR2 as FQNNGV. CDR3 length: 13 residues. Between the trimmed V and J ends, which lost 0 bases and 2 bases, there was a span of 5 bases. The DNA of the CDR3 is TGTGCCAGCAGCTTAGAGTCCACCTACGAGCAGTACTTC. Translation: CASSLESTYEQYF.

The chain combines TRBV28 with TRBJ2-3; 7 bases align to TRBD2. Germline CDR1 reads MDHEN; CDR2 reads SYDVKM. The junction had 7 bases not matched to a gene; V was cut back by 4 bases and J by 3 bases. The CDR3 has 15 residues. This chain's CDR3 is CASSSPAGKTDTQYF. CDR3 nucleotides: TGTGCCAGCAGTTCGCCAGCGGGGAAAACAGATACGCAGTATTTT.

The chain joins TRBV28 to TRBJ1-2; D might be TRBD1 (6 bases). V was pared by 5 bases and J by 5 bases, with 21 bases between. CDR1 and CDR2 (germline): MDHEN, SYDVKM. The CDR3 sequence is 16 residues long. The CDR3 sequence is CASSPLPAGTRYGYTF. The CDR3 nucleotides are TGTGCCAGCAGTCCCCTCCCCGCCGGGACACGTTATGGCTACACCTTC.

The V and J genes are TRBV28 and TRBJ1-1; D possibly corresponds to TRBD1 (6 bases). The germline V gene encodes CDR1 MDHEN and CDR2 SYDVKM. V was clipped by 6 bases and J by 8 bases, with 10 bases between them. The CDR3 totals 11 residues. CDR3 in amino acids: CASSLQGEAFF. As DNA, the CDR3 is TGTGCCAGCAGCCTACAGGGAGAAGCTTTCTTT.

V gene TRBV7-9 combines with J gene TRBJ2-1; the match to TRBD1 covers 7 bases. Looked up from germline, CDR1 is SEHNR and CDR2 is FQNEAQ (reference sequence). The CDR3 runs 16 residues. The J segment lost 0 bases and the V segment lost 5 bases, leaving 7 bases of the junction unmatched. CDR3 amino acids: CASSRGQASSYNEQFF. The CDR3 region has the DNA TGTGCCAGCAGCAGAGGACAGGCGTCCTCCTACAATGAGCAGTTCTTC.

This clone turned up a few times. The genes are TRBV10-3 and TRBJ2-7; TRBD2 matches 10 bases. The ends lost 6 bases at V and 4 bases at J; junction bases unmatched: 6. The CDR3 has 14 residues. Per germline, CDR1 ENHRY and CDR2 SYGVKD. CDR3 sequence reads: CAIRPSGSKYEQYF. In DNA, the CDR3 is TGTGCCATCAGACCTAGCGGGAGTAAGTACGAGCAGTACTTC.

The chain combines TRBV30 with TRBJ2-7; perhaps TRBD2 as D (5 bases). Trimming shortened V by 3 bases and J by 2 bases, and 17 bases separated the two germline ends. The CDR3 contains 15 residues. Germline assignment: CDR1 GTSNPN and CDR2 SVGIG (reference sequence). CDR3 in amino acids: CAWSPSGSPPYEQYF. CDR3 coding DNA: TGTGCCTGGAGCCCCTCGGGATCCCCCCCCTACGAGCAGTACTTC.

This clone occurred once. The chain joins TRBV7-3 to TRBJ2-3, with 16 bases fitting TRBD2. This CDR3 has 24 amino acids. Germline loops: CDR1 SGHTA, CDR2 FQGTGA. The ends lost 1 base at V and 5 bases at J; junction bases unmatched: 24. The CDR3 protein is CASSLRPGQGQPGLAGGPVDTQYF. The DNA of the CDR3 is TGTGCCAGCAGCTTAAGACCGGGACAGGGCCAACCGGGACTAGCGGGAGGGCCGGTAGATACGCAGTATTTT.

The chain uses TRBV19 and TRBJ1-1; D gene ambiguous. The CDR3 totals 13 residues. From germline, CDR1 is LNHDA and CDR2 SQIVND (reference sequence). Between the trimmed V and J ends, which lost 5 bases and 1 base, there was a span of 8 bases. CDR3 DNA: TGTGCCAGTAGTGATAGGCCGAACACTGAAGCTTTCTTT. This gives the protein CASSDRPNTEAFF.

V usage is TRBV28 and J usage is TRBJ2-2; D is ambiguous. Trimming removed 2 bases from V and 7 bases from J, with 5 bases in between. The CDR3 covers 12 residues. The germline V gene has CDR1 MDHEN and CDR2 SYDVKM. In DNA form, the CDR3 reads TGTGCCAGCAGTTTACTGGGCGGGGAGCTGTTTTTT. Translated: CASSLLGGELFF.

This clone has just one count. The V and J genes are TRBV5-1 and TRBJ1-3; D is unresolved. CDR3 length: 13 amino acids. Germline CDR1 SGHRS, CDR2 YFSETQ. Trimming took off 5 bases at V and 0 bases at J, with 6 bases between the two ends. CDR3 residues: CASRRDSGNTIYF. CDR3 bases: TGCGCCAGCAGAAGGGACTCTGGAAACACCATATATTTT. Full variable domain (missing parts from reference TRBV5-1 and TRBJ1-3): KAGVTQTPRYLIKTRGQQVTLSCSPISGHRSVSWYQQTPGQGLQFLFEYFSETQRNKGNFPGRFSGRQFSNSRSEMNVSTLELGDSALYLCASRRDSGNTIYFGEGSWLTVV.

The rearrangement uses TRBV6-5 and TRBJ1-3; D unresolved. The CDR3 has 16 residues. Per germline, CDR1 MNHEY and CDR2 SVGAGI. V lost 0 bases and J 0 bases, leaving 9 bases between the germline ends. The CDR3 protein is CASSYSRAGSGNTIYF. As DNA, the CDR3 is TGTGCCAGCAGTTACTCGCGTGCAGGCTCTGGAAACACCATATATTTT.

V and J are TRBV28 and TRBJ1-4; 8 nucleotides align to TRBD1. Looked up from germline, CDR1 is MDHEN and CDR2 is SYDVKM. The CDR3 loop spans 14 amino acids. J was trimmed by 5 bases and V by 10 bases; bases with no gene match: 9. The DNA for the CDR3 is TGTGCCATACTGCCCCGGACAGGGAATGAAAAACTGTTTTTT. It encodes CAILPRTGNEKLFF.

In nucleotides, the CDR3 is TGTGCCAGCAGTCAACCTCAGGGAGCTCTGGGTAATTCACCCCTCCACTTT. Protein: CASSQPQGALGNSPLHF. The chain couples TRBV6-6 to TRBJ1-6; weak D call: TRBD1 (5 bases). The V end lost 5 bases, the J end lost 6 bases, and 20 bases lay between the germline ends. This CDR3 spans 17 amino acids. The germline CDR1 and CDR2 sequences are MNHNY and SVGAGI (reference sequence).

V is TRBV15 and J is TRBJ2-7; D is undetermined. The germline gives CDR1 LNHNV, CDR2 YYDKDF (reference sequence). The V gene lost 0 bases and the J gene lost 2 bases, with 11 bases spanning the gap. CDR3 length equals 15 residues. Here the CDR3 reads CATSRDLGRTYEQYF. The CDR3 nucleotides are TGTGCCACCAGCAGAGATTTAGGACGGACCTACGAGCAGTACTTC.

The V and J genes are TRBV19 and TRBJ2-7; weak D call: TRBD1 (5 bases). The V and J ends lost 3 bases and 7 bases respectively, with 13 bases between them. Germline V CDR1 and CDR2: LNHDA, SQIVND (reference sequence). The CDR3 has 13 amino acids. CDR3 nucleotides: TGTGCCAGTAGTATGGTAAGGGGTGGAGAGCAGTACTTC. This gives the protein CASSMVRGGEQYF.

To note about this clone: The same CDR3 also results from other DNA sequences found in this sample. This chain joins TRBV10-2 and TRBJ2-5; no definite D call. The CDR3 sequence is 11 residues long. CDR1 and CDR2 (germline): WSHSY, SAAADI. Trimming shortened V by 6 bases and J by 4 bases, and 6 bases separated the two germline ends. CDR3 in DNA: TGCGCCAGCAGCCCCTCAGAGACCCAGTACTTC. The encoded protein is CASSPSETQYF.

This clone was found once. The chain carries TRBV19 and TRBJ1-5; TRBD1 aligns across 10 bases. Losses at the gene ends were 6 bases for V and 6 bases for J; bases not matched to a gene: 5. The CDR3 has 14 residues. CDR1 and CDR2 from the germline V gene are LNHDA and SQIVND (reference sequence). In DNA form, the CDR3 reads TGTGCCAGTAGGCCGACAGGGGGCGGTCAGCCCCAGCATTTT. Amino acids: CASRPTGGGQPQHF.

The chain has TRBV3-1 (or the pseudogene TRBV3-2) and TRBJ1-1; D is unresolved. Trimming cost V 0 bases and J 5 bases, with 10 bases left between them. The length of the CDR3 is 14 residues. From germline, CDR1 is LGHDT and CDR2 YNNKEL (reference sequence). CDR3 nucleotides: TGTGCCAGCAGCCAAGAGGCCGGGAAGACTGAAGCTTTCTTT. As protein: CASSQEAGKTEAFF.

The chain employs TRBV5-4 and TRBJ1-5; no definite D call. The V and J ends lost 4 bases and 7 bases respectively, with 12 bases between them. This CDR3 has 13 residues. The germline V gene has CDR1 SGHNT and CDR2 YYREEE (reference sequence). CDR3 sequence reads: CASSLWGNQPQHF. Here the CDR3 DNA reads TGTGCCAGCAGCCTATGGGGTAACCAGCCCCAGCATTTT.

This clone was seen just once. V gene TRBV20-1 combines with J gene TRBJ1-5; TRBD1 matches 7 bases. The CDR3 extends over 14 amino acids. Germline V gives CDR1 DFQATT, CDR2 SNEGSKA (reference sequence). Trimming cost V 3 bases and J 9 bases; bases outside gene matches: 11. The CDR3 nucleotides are TGCAGTGCTAGTTTAGGACAGGTCATAGGGCCCCAGCATTTT. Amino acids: CSASLGQVIGPQHF.

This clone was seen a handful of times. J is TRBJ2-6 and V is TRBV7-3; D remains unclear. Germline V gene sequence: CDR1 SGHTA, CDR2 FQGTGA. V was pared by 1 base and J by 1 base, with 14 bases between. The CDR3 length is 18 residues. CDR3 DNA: TGTGCCAGCAGCTTAAATAGCCCAAAGGCTTCTGGGGCCAACGTCCTGACTTTC. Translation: CASSLNSPKASGANVLTF.

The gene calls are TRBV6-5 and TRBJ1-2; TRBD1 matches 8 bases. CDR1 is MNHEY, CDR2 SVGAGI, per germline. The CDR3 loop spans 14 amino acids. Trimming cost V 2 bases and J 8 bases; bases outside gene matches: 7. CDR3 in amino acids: CASSYRQGIGGYTF. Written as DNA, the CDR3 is TGTGCCAGCAGTTACAGACAGGGGATAGGGGGCTACACCTTC.

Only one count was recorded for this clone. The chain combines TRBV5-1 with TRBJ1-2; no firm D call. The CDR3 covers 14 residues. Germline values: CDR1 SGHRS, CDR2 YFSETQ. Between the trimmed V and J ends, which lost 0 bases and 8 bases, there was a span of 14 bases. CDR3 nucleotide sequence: TGCGCCAGCAGCTTGGGCCTCCCGAACAGCGGCTACACCTTC. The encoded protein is CASSLGLPNSGYTF.

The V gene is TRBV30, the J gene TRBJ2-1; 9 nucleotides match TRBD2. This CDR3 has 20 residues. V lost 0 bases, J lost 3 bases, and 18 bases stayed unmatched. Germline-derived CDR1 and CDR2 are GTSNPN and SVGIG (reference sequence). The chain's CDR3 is CAWSVPRSSGSPRLYNEQFF. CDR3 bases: TGTGCCTGGAGTGTCCCCCGTAGTAGCGGGAGCCCTCGTCTCTACAATGAGCAGTTCTTC.